Following are 10 T cell receptor beta chains from one sample sequenced in a study of T-cell memory formation after mild COVID-19. TCRdb processed the 5' RACE reads anew with MiXCR; each CDR3 protein has one entry. Among 350,000 to 500,000 distinct CDR3 sequences listed, around 17% were seen once. The sample consisted of PBMCs or a T cell subset sorted from them (not recorded which). These TCRs come from a man aged 18-30 years who had mild COVID-19 (a few samples of this study predate the infection). Cell type and time point are not known.

A few counts support this clonotype. V and J are TRBV7-2 and TRBJ2-1; a possible D gene is TRBD1 (5 bases). The V gene's germline CDR1 is SGHTA and CDR2 FQGNSA. Trimming pared 4 bases from V and 9 bases from J, leaving 13 bases between. This CDR3 is built from 13 residues. This CDR3 reads CASSSRLGLEQFF. CDR3 DNA sequence: TGTGCCAGCAGCTCCCGACTGGGGCTTGAGCAGTTCTTC.

This clonotype showed up just a few times. The gene calls are TRBV12-3 or TRBV12-4 and TRBJ1-2; D unresolved. V lost 4 bases and J lost 6, with 9 bases in between. The CDR3 has 12 amino acids. The CDR3 spells CASSWAANGYTF. CDR3 sequence (DNA): TGTGCCAGCAGTTGGGCAGCGAATGGCTACACCTTC.

The table lists this clonotype with a few counts. The chain has TRBV5-1 and TRBJ1-1; D not resolved. V was cut by 4 bases and J by 1 base, with 8 bases left in between. Germline values: CDR1 SGHRS, CDR2 YFSETQ. The CDR3 runs to 13 residues. The CDR3 region has the DNA TGCGCCAGCAGCGCCCCTTGGAACACTGAAGCTTTCTTT. The encoded protein is CASSAPWNTEAFF.

Points on this clonotype: One end of the junction varies from germline; a read error may be responsible. The chain has TRBV28 and TRBJ1-2; D not certain. The CDR3 covers 14 residues. Germline V gene sequence: CDR1 MDHEN, CDR2 SYDVKM. CDR3 coding DNA: TGTGCAAGCAGTTTAAGGCAGCATTTATATGGCTACACCTTC. This codes for CASSLRQHLYGYTF.

This chain connects TRBV4-3 to TRBJ2-7; TRBD1 matches at 7 bases. CDR1 and CDR2 (germline): LGHNA, YSLEER. The J segment lost 3 bases and the V segment lost 4 bases, leaving 9 bases of the junction unmatched. CDR3 length: 15 residues. CDR3 residues: CASSPRAYRGYEQYF. CDR3 DNA sequence: TGCGCCAGCAGCCCCCGCGCGTACAGGGGCTACGAGCAGTACTTC.

The chain recombines TRBV6-5 with TRBJ2-1; either TRBD1 or TRBD2 may supply D (5 bases each). CDR1 and CDR2 from the germline V gene are MNHEY and SVGAGI. The CDR3 contains 14 residues. Trimming cost V 4 bases and J 5 bases, with 12 bases left between them. The CDR3 nucleotides read TGTGCCAGCAGTTTCCGGGACGGAAACAATGAGCAGTTCTTC. This codes for CASSFRDGNNEQFF.

In its sample, this clonotype was seen many times. The J gene is TRBJ1-2, the V gene TRBV5-1; D call uncertain. CDR3 size: 14 residues. V dropped 1 base and J dropped 1 base, with 8 bases sitting between them. Germline CDR1 reads SGHRS; CDR2 reads YFSETQ. CDR3 DNA sequence: TGCGCCAGCAGCTTGAGTGGCAGTAACTATGGCTACACCTTC. It codes for CASSLSGSNYGYTF. Filled out from reference TRBV5-1 and TRBJ1-2, the complete variable domain reads KAGVTQTPRYLIKTRGQQVTLSCSPISGHRSVSWYQQTPGQGLQFLFEYFSETQRNKGNFPGRFSGRQFSNSRSEMNVSTLELGDSALYLCASSLSGSNYGYTFGSGTRLTVV.

This clonotype was counted a few times. The CDR3 sequence: CSASHGYTF. The DNA of the CDR3 is TGCAGTGCTAGCCATGGCTACACCTTC. The chain couples TRBV20-1 to TRBJ1-2; D uncertain. CDR1 DFQATT and CDR2 SNEGSKA come from the germline V gene (reference sequence). The CDR3 covers 9 residues. Between the trimmed V and J ends, which lost 3 bases and 6 bases, there was a span of 2 bases.

This clonotype has a handful of counts. The CDR3 protein is CASSLAAQRGYQETQYF. The CDR3, as DNA: TGCGCCAGCAGCTTGGCAGCCCAGCGGGGGTACCAAGAGACCCAGTACTTC. V is TRBV5-1 and J is TRBJ2-5, with 8 bases aligning to TRBD2. The CDR3 totals 17 residues. Unmatched junction bases numbered 7, after V lost 0 bases and J lost 0 bases. Germline lookup yields CDR1 SGHRS and CDR2 YFSETQ.

This clonotype has only a few counts. The CDR3 DNA reads TGTGCCAGCTCACCTGCTACGGGGAATGAGCAGTTCTTC. It translates to CASSPATGNEQFF. The chain combines TRBV18 with TRBJ2-1, with a tentative D call TRBD2 (5 bases). This CDR3 region has 13 residues. Trimming cost V 3 bases and J 7 bases, with 10 bases left between them. Germline CDR1 KGHSH, CDR2 LQKENI. The full variable domain, completed using reference TRBV18 and TRBJ2-1, is NAGVMQNPRHLVRRRGQEARLRCSPMKGHSHVYWYRQLPEEGLKFMVYLQKENIIDESGMPKERFSAEFPKEGPSILRIQQVVRGDSAAYFCASSPATGNEQFFGPGTRLTVL.